This T cell receptor beta chain was sequenced for a study of T cell repertoires in cytomegalovirus infection. The CDR3 has 16 residues. The V gene lost 5 bases and the J gene lost 1 base, with 17 bases spanning the gap. Germline V gives CDR1 SGHVS, CDR2 FNYEAQ. TCRdb re-derived calls from the reads in MiXCR, one entry per CDR3 protein. The sample consists of some 230,000 distinct CDR3 sequences, approximately 24% of them appearing once. The V call is TRBV7-6, the J call TRBJ2-5, with D unresolved. Input material: CD8+ T cells from PBMCs. This TCR was sampled from a human donor in good health (CMV status not recorded). Some clones in this sample may be carry-over from other donors' samples. In DNA form, the CDR3 reads TGTGCCAGCAGCCCCTTCCCCCCAGCGTTCCAAGAGACCCAGTACTTC. It encodes CASSPFPPAFQETQYF. The whole variable domain, remainder taken from reference TRBV7-6 and TRBJ2-5, is GAGVSQSPRYKVTKRGQDVALRCDPISGHVSLYWYRQALGQGPEFLTYFNYEAQQDKSGLPNDRFSAERPEGSISTLTIQRTEQRDSAMYRCASSPFPPAFQETQYFGPGTRLLVL.